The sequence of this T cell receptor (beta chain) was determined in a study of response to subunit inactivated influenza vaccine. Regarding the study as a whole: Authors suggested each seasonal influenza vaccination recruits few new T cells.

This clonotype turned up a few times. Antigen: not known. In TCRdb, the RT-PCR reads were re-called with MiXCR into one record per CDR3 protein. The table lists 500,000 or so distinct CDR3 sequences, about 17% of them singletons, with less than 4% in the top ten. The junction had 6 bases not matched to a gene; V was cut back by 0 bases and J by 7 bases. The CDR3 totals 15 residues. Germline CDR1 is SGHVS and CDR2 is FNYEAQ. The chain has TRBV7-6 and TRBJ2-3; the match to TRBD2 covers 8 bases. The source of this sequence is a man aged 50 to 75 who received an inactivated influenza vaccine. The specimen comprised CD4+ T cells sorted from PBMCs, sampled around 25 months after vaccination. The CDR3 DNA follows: TGTGCCAGCAGCTTAGCGGATAGCGGGAAATATACGCAGTATTTT. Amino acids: CASSLADSGKYTQYF.